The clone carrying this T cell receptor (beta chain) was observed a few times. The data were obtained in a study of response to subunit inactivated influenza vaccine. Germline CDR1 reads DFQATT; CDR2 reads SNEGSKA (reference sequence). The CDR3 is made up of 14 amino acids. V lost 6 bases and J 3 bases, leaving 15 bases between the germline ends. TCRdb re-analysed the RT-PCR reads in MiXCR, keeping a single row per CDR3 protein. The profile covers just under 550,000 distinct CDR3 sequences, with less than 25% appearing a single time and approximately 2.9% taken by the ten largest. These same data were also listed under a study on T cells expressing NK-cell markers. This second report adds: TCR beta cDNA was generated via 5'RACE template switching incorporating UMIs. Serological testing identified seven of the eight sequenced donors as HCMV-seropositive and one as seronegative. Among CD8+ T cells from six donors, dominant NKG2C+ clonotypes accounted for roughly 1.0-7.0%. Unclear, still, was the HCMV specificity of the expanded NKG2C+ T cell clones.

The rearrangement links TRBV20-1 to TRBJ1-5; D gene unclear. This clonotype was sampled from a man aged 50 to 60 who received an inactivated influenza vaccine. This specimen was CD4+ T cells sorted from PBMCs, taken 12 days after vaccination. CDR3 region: CSAITLEANQPQHF. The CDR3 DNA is TGCAGTGCCATCACCCTGGAGGCCAATCAGCCCCAGCATTTT.